The rows below give T cell receptor beta chains drawn from one sample of a study of shared T cell receptors in the human thymus. The repertoire was sequenced with immunoSEQ multiplex PCR; TCRdb's copy has only in-frame clones and lacks some. The profile covers roughly 700,000 clones, with roughly 90% appearing a single time and 0.01% taken by the ten largest. Separately, the same data were catalogued under a study of human thymus T cells.

Sequenced material: thymocytes. Receptors originate from a boy in the first two years of life with a congenital heart defect. Each CDR3 is given with its conserved first and last residue. D genes are given only for firm matches. Size values are once, few and many counts, or a class for expanded clones, and some rows have none.

clone_size j_call v_call d_call cdr3_aa cdr3_nt
- TRBJ2-5 TRBV14 TRBD1 CASSFRDRKGETQYF TGTGCCAGCAGCTTCCGGGACAGGAAGGGGGAGACCCAGTACTTC
- TRBJ2-1 TRBV5-1 TRBD2 CASSLVSRRTSPGNNEQFF TGCGCCAGCAGCTTGGTGAGCAGGCGGACTAGCCCGGGGAACAATGAGCAGTTCTTC
- TRBJ1-5 TRBV19 TRBD1 CASSRDRDAGMGSPQHF TGTGCCAGTAGTAGGGACAGGGATGCAGGAATGGGATCGCCCCAGCATTTT
- TRBJ2-7 TRBV4-3 TRBD1 CASSQRDRGSVHEQYF TGCGCCAGCAGCCAACGGGACAGGGGATCCGTCCACGAGCAGTACTTC
- TRBJ1-5 TRBV27 TRBD1 CASSLGTGGTNQPQHF TGTGCCAGCAGTTTAGGGACAGGGGGCACTAATCAGCCCCAGCATTTT
- TRBJ2-1 TRBV6-4 - CASSDPDCYNEQFF TGTGCCAGCAGTGACCCAGACTGCTACAATGAGCAGTTCTTC
- TRBJ2-1 TRBV7-7 - CASSSDRGHEQFF TGTGCTAGCAGCTCCGACAGAGGCCATGAGCAGTTCTTC
- TRBJ1-4 TRBV5-1 TRBD1 CASSLVQTGSEETTNEKLFF TGCGCCAGCAGCTTGGTCCAGACAGGGTCGGAGGAGACAACTAATGAAAAACTGTTTTTT
once TRBJ1-2 TRBV30 - CAWSSRSPAPIYGYTF TGTGCCTGGAGTTCCCGGTCCCCCGCCCCAATCTATGGCTACACCTTC
- TRBJ1-5 TRBV6-5 - CASSYSRRDQPQHF TGTGCCAGCAGTTACTCGCGCAGGGATCAGCCCCAGCATTTT
- TRBJ2-7 TRBV13 TRBD1 CASRPNRGRPYEQYF TGTGCCAGCAGGCCGAACAGGGGGCGGCCCTACGAGCAGTACTTC
- TRBJ2-1 TRBV4-2 - CASSQDPEPNEQFF TGTGCCAGCAGCCAAGACCCAGAACCCAATGAGCAGTTCTTC
- TRBJ2-7 TRBV7-8 - CASSFSEALPLYEQYF TGTGCCAGCAGCTTCTCCGAGGCGCTTCCCCTCTACGAGCAGTACTTC
- TRBJ2-3 TRBV6-5 - CASSPTGDTQYF TGTGCCAGCAGTCCGACGGGGGATACGCAGTATTTT
- TRBJ2-7 TRBV11-2 - CASSHPTAAWIGEQYF TGTGCCAGCAGCCACCCAACGGCAGCGTGGATTGGCGAGCAGTACTTC
- TRBJ2-1 TRBV4-3 - CASSQDLGRTSYNEQFF TGCGCCAGCAGCCAAGATTTGGGGCGAACCTCCTACAATGAGCAGTTCTTC
once TRBJ1-2 TRBV14 - CASSQDNRVGGYTF TGTGCCAGCAGCCAAGATAACAGGGTTGGTGGCTACACCTTC
- TRBJ2-7 TRBV28 TRBD2 CASSSRLAGGRSYEQYF TGTGCCAGCAGTTCGAGACTAGCGGGAGGCCGGTCCTACGAGCAGTACTTC
- TRBJ2-1 TRBV4-1 TRBD2 CASSQVGGRADNEQFF TGCGCCAGCAGCCAAGTGGGCGGGAGGGCTGACAATGAGCAGTTCTTC
- TRBJ2-1 TRBV9 TRBD2 CASSGQRERDEQFF TGTGCCAGCAGCGGTCAGCGGGAGCGGGATGAGCAGTTCTTC
- TRBJ2-7 TRBV10-3 - CAISDPGAVAYEQYF TGTGCCATCAGTGATCCAGGGGCGGTCGCCTACGAGCAGTACTTC
- TRBJ2-5 TRBV28 - CASSLLDGETQYF TGTGCCAGCAGTTTGCTAGATGGGGAGACCCAGTACTTC
- TRBJ1-2 TRBV28 - CASSFRGDENYGYTF TGTGCCAGCAGTTTTCGGGGGGACGAGAACTATGGCTACACCTTC
- TRBJ2-7 TRBV5-8 - CASSLQGYEQYF TGTGCCAGCAGCTTGCAGGGCTACGAGCAGTACTTC
- TRBJ1-1 TRBV7-8 - CASSPQGRTGAEAFF TGTGCCAGCAGCCCTCAGGGACGGACGGGGGCTGAAGCTTTCTTT
few TRBJ2-7 TRBV5-5 TRBD1 CASSSLVGGTGVHEQYF TGTGCCAGCAGCTCCCTAGTGGGGGGGACAGGGGTACACGAGCAGTACTTC
- TRBJ2-7 TRBV18 - CASSPRWASRDEQYF TGTGCCAGCTCACCAAGATGGGCCTCGAGGGACGAGCAGTACTTC
- TRBJ2-7 TRBV14 TRBD2 CASSLGVSGVRSYEQYF TGTGCCAGCAGCCTCGGCGTTAGCGGGGTCCGTTCCTACGAGCAGTACTTC
- TRBJ2-2 TRBV4-1 TRBD2 CASSERTSGNTGELFF TGCGCCAGCAGCGAGAGGACTAGCGGGAACACCGGGGAGCTGTTTTTT
- TRBJ2-7 TRBV7-9 - CASSLSPPGHYEQYF TGTGCCAGCAGCTTAAGTCCCCCGGGACACTACGAGCAGTACTTC
- TRBJ2-1 TRBV4-1 - CASSQVLGGDEQFF TGCGCCAGCAGCCAAGTCCTAGGAGGAGATGAGCAGTTCTTC
- TRBJ2-1 TRBV11-3 - CASSLVSVGGGPPSYNEQFF TGTGCCAGCAGCTTAGTTAGTGTAGGGGGAGGGCCCCCCTCCTACAATGAGCAGTTCTTC
- TRBJ1-3 TRBV21-1 - CASSNGGLGNTIYF TGTGCCAGCAGCAACGGGGGGCTTGGAAACACCATATATTTT
- TRBJ2-7 TRBV19 TRBD2 CASRPAGLADYEQYF TGTGCCAGTAGACCGGCCGGACTAGCGGATTACGAGCAGTACTTC
once TRBJ2-1 TRBV2 TRBD2 CASRPSGTSGKDSYNEQFF TGTGCCAGCAGACCCAGCGGGACTAGCGGGAAGGACTCCTACAATGAGCAGTTCTTC
- TRBJ2-7 TRBV28 - CASTQRPSSYEQYF TGTGCCAGCACCCAACGCCCGAGCTCCTACGAGCAGTACTTC
- TRBJ2-1 TRBV9 - CASSALSYNEQFF TGTGCCAGCAGCGCCCTCTCCTACAATGAGCAGTTCTTC
- TRBJ1-2 TRBV5-1 - CASSPIAMGQGNGGYTF TGCGCCAGCAGCCCCATAGCAATGGGGCAGGGAAATGGGGGCTACACCTTC
few TRBJ2-7 TRBV5-1 - CASSHRRGVDYEQYF TGCGCCAGCAGCCACCGGAGGGGCGTCGACTACGAGCAGTACTTC
- TRBJ1-1 TRBV30 TRBD1 CAWRGFSRQGREAFF TGTGCCTGGAGGGGATTCTCGAGACAGGGTCGTGAAGCTTTCTTT
once TRBJ2-7 TRBV27 TRBD2 CASSFRLAGDPHEQYF TGTGCCAGCAGTTTCCGCCTAGCGGGAGATCCTCACGAGCAGTACTTC
- TRBJ1-2 TRBV5-4 TRBD1 CASSSGQGRSYGYTF TGTGCCAGCAGCTCCGGACAGGGGCGGTCCTATGGCTACACCTTC